These T cell receptor beta chains were read from a single sample in a study of blood T cells in healthy people across ages. MiXCR, run by TCRdb on the 5' RACE reads, gives a single entry per CDR3 protein. The data show about 1.7 million distinct CDR3 sequences, with 25% to 30% seen just once and less than 9.5% held by the top ten. Sample: blood. Source of these receptors: a woman aged 25 to 39 in good health. CDR3s include the opening cysteine and the closing phenylalanine or tryptophan. A D gene is named only where the DNA matches it firmly. A row's size may be missing; if present it is once, few, many or a size class.

size	D	V	J	CDR3	DNA
-	-	TRBV7-2	TRBJ2-7	CASSLVRLSKDEQYF	TGTGCCAGCAGCTTAGTCCGGTTGTCGAAGGACGAGCAGTACTTC
many	-	TRBV5-1	TRBJ2-5	CASSLQYQETQYF	TGTGCCAGCTCCCTTCAGTACCAAGAGACCCAGTACTTC
few	-	TRBV9	TRBJ2-2	CASSERTGTGELFF	TGTGCCAGCAGCGAAAGAACAGGGACCGGGGAGCTGTTTTTT
many	-	TRBV29-1	TRBJ1-2	CSAPRGGRGYTF	TGCAGCGCCCCAAGGGGGGGCCGGGGCTACACCTTC
-	TRBD2	TRBV7-9	TRBJ2-5	CSSSLLAGASPATQYF	TGTTCCAGCAGCCTTCTAGCGGGGGCCTCCCCGGCGACCCAGTACTTC
-	TRBD1	TRBV4-1	TRBJ1-1	CASSQEERGRGNTEAFF	TGCGCCAGCAGCCAAGAGGAGAGGGGGCGCGGGAACACTGAAGCTTTCTTT
few	-	TRBV20-1	TRBJ2-3	CSARPAETSRPDTQYF	TGCAGTGCTAGACCGGCGGAAACTAGCCGTCCAGATACGCAGTATTTT
-	TRBD2	TRBV20-1	TRBJ2-3	CSARDWGGSGVTQYF	TGCAGTGCTAGAGATTGGGGAGGGAGTGGTGTTACGCAGTATTTT
few	TRBD1	TRBV20-1	TRBJ1-1	CSATRQGVRDTEAFF	TGCAGTGCTACCAGACAGGGTGTCCGGGACACTGAAGCTTTCTTT
-	TRBD2	TRBV20-1	TRBJ2-5	CSARVSGVIQETQYF	TGCAGTGCTAGGGTTAGCGGGGTTATCCAAGAGACCCAGTACTTC
-	-	TRBV3-1	TRBJ1-1	CASSQLTGTTEAFF	TGTGCCAGCAGCCAACTTACAGGGACCACTGAAGCTTTCTTT
many	-	TRBV20-1	TRBJ2-3	CSAKIISTDTQYF	TGCAGTGCTAAAATCATCAGCACAGATACGCAGTATTTT
-	-	TRBV12-3/TRBV12-4	TRBJ1-2	CASSSWGGLDYGYTF	TGTGCCAGCAGTTCGTGGGGGGGTCTAGACTATGGCTACACCTTC
-	TRBD2	TRBV4-2	TRBJ2-3	CASSQEKGLAVDTQYF	TGTGCCAGCAGCCAAGAAAAGGGACTAGCGGTAGATACGCAGTATTTT
few	-	TRBV7-2	TRBJ2-5	CASSHRQLEPQYF	TGTGCCAGCAGCCACCGTCAACTAGAACCGCAGTACTTC
-	-	TRBV24-1	TRBJ2-7	CATSASSGMDEQYF	TGTGCCACCAGTGCCTCGTCGGGGATGGATGAGCAGTACTTC
few	-	TRBV5-1	TRBJ2-7	CASSLLGGGGEQYF	TGCGCCAGCAGCTTGTTAGGTGGGGGCGGCGAGCAGTACTTC
-	-	TRBV5-1	TRBJ2-7	CASSFGSGPDEQYF	TGCGCCAGCAGCTTTGGATCCGGGCCGGACGAGCAGTACTTC
few	-	TRBV12-3/TRBV12-4	TRBJ2-2	CASRQDTGELFF	TGTGCCAGCAGGCAGGACACCGGGGAGCTGTTTTTT
few	-	TRBV14	TRBJ2-3	CASSQQPDTQYF	TGTGCCAGCAGCCAACAGCCGGATACGCAGTATTTT
few	-	TRBV28	TRBJ1-2	CASTTGNSYGYTF	TGTGCCAGCACAACGGGAAACTCCTATGGCTACACCTTC
-	-	TRBV12-3/TRBV12-4	TRBJ1-5	CASSWGTRSDSNQPQHF	TGTGCCAGCAGTTGGGGGACTAGGTCAGATAGCAATCAGCCCCAGCATTTT
few	-	TRBV5-1	TRBJ1-5	CASSLWPDSNQPQHF	TGCGCCAGCAGCTTGTGGCCGGACAGCAATCAGCCCCAGCATTTT
few	-	TRBV6-5	TRBJ2-7	CASSYQYSSYEQYF	TGTGCCAGCAGTTACCAATACAGCTCCTACGAGCAGTACTTC
many	-	TRBV29-1	TRBJ1-2	CSVESGRGDGYTF	TGCAGCGTTGAGTCAGGAAGAGGCGATGGCTACACCTTC
many	-	TRBV4-1	TRBJ2-5	CASSVRDTGLETQYF	TGCGCCAGCAGCGTACGGGACACAGGGCTGGAGACCCAGTACTTC
many	TRBD1	TRBV15	TRBJ2-7	CATSERGRSDEQYF	TGTGCCACCAGTGAAAGGGGGCGTTCTGACGAGCAGTACTTC